This is a list of T cell receptor beta chains from one sample in a study of blood T cell repertoires in COVID-19. Assay used: immunoSEQ multiplex PCR; TCRdb lists only in-frame clones, some missing. The sample consists of approximately 250,000 clones, under 85% of them appearing once. The source material was peripheral blood. Source of these receptors: a human donor in a cohort sampled during active COVID-19. Both conserved end residues are part of each CDR3. Fields, in order: V gene, D gene, clone size, J gene, CDR3 DNA, CDR3 protein. The D gene is left open where the match is weak. Not every row has a clone size; where given, it reads once, few, many or a size class.

v_call: TRBV29-1
d_call: TRBD1
clone_size: .
j_call: TRBJ1-5
cdr3_nt: TGCAGCGTAGGACAGGAGGGGAATCAGCCCCAGCATTTT
cdr3_aa: CSVGQEGNQPQHF

v_call: TRBV5-6
d_call: TRBD1
clone_size: few
j_call: TRBJ1-4
cdr3_nt: TGTGCCAGCAGCCAGGACAGGGTAGCAACTAATGAAAAACTGTTTTTT
cdr3_aa: CASSQDRVATNEKLFF

v_call: TRBV3-1/TRBV3-2
d_call: TRBD2
clone_size: .
j_call: TRBJ2-7
cdr3_nt: TGTGCCAGCAGCCAATCAGCGGGAGTCCCCGAGCAGTACTTC
cdr3_aa: CASSQSAGVPEQYF

v_call: TRBV15
d_call: .
clone_size: .
j_call: TRBJ1-2
cdr3_nt: TGTGCCACCAGCCCTACGACAAACGGGATCAATGGCTACACCTTC
cdr3_aa: CATSPTTNGINGYTF

v_call: TRBV7-2
d_call: TRBD2
clone_size: once
j_call: TRBJ2-1
cdr3_nt: TGTGCCAGCAGCGCCTCGGGACTAGCGGGAGGGGGGGAGCAGTTCTTC
cdr3_aa: CASSASGLAGGGEQFF

v_call: TRBV7-9
d_call: TRBD2
clone_size: .
j_call: TRBJ2-2
cdr3_nt: TGTGCCAGCAGCCCTCGTGGACTAGCATTCGGGGAGCTGTTTTTT
cdr3_aa: CASSPRGLAFGELFF

v_call: TRBV9
d_call: .
clone_size: .
j_call: TRBJ1-4
cdr3_nt: TGTGCCAGCAGCGTAGGAGGGAGATTAACTAATGAAAAACTGTTTTTT
cdr3_aa: CASSVGGRLTNEKLFF

v_call: TRBV10-2
d_call: TRBD2
clone_size: .
j_call: TRBJ2-5
cdr3_nt: TGCGCCAGCAGTAGACTAGCGGGAGAGGAGACCCAGTACTTC
cdr3_aa: CASSRLAGEETQYF

v_call: TRBV6-5
d_call: TRBD2
clone_size: once
j_call: TRBJ2-7
cdr3_nt: TGTGCCACAGGGAGGGGAGGGTACGAGCAGTACTTC
cdr3_aa: CATGRGGYEQYF

v_call: TRBV10-1
d_call: .
clone_size: once
j_call: TRBJ1-3
cdr3_nt: TGCGCCAGCAGTGAGTCGTACAGCTCTGGAAACACCATATATTTT
cdr3_aa: CASSESYSSGNTIYF

v_call: TRBV2
d_call: .
clone_size: .
j_call: TRBJ1-1
cdr3_nt: TGTGCCAGCATGCGACAGGAGAACACTGAAGCTTTCTTT
cdr3_aa: CASMRQENTEAFF

v_call: TRBV5-4
d_call: TRBD1
clone_size: .
j_call: TRBJ1-5
cdr3_nt: TGTGCCAGCAGTCCCGGGACAGGGGATCAGCCCCAGCATTTT
cdr3_aa: CASSPGTGDQPQHF

v_call: TRBV5-6
d_call: TRBD1
clone_size: .
j_call: TRBJ1-3
cdr3_nt: TGTGCCAGCAGCCCCTACGACAGGGGAGGGTCTGGAAACACCATATATTTT
cdr3_aa: CASSPYDRGGSGNTIYF

v_call: TRBV18
d_call: .
clone_size: .
j_call: TRBJ2-1
cdr3_nt: TGTGCCAGCTCACCACCGTCGCGGGGCACCTACAATGAGCAGTTCTTC
cdr3_aa: CASSPPSRGTYNEQFF

v_call: TRBV20-1
d_call: TRBD1
clone_size: .
j_call: TRBJ1-4
cdr3_nt: TGCAGTGCTAGTCTTACCGGGACAGGGGTCTCCAATAATGAAAAACTGTTTTTT
cdr3_aa: CSASLTGTGVSNNEKLFF

v_call: TRBV4-1
d_call: .
clone_size: .
j_call: TRBJ1-1
cdr3_nt: TGCGCCAGCAGATCCGGACAGTCGAACACTGAAGCTTTCTTT
cdr3_aa: CASRSGQSNTEAFF

v_call: TRBV19
d_call: TRBD2
clone_size: .
j_call: TRBJ2-3
cdr3_nt: TGTGCCAGTAGTCCCGGACGGGGGGGTGCCACAGATACGCAGTATTTT
cdr3_aa: CASSPGRGGATDTQYF

v_call: TRBV6-1
d_call: .
clone_size: .
j_call: TRBJ2-1
cdr3_nt: TGTGCCAGCAGTGAACGGGACGCCCTTCATGCCCTAGCGTTCAATGAGCAGTTCTTC
cdr3_aa: CASSERDALHALAFNEQFF

v_call: TRBV11-2
d_call: .
clone_size: .
j_call: TRBJ1-3
cdr3_nt: TGTGCCAGCAGCCTTGGGGGGGGAGCTGGAAACACCATATATTTT
cdr3_aa: CASSLGGGAGNTIYF

v_call: TRBV5-1
d_call: .
clone_size: .
j_call: TRBJ1-2
cdr3_nt: TGCGCCAGCAGCTTGGAAGAGATACCCTATGGCTACACCTTC
cdr3_aa: CASSLEEIPYGYTF

v_call: TRBV5-1
d_call: .
clone_size: .
j_call: TRBJ2-2
cdr3_nt: TGCGCCAGCAGCCCGAGGGCCCAACCAGACGGGGAGCTGTTTTTT
cdr3_aa: CASSPRAQPDGELFF

v_call: TRBV30
d_call: TRBD1
clone_size: once
j_call: TRBJ1-1
cdr3_nt: TGTGCCTGGAGTGCCTCCGGGACAGGGATACAGACTGAAGCTTTCTTT
cdr3_aa: CAWSASGTGIQTEAFF

v_call: TRBV5-8
d_call: TRBD2
clone_size: .
j_call: TRBJ2-5
cdr3_nt: TGTGCCAGCAGCTTAGGACTAGGCAACCAAGAGACCCAGTACTTC
cdr3_aa: CASSLGLGNQETQYF

v_call: TRBV7-3
d_call: TRBD2
clone_size: once
j_call: TRBJ2-2
cdr3_nt: TGTGCCAGCAGCTTAAATAGCGGGGGTGACACCGGGGAGCTGTTTTTT
cdr3_aa: CASSLNSGGDTGELFF

v_call: TRBV14
d_call: TRBD2
clone_size: .
j_call: TRBJ2-1
cdr3_nt: TGTGCCAGCAGCCAAGATGGACTAGCGGGAGGGACTGAGCAGTTCTTC
cdr3_aa: CASSQDGLAGGTEQFF

v_call: TRBV15
d_call: TRBD2
clone_size: .
j_call: TRBJ2-5
cdr3_nt: TGTGCCACCAGCAGAGATCTTCGGTCGGGGGGAGAGACCCAGTACTTC
cdr3_aa: CATSRDLRSGGETQYF

v_call: TRBV19
d_call: .
clone_size: few
j_call: TRBJ2-2
cdr3_nt: TGTGCCAGTAGTGTCCGCCGGGATACCAGCACCACCGGGGAGCTGTTTTTT
cdr3_aa: CASSVRRDTSTTGELFF

v_call: TRBV25-1
d_call: .
clone_size: .
j_call: TRBJ2-2
cdr3_nt: TGTGCCAGCATCGTTGAACATATCACCGGGGAGCTGTTTTTT
cdr3_aa: CASIVEHITGELFF

v_call: TRBV4-1
d_call: .
clone_size: .
j_call: TRBJ1-2
cdr3_nt: TGCGCCAGCAGCCACCTGAGGGCCATGGGAGGGGACGGAAGTTCCTATGGCTACACCTTC
cdr3_aa: CASSHLRAMGGDGSSYGYTF

v_call: TRBV6-5
d_call: .
clone_size: .
j_call: TRBJ1-6
cdr3_nt: TGTGCCAGCAGTTCGAGGGGGAATAATTCACCCCTCCACTTT
cdr3_aa: CASSSRGNNSPLHF

v_call: TRBV27
d_call: .
clone_size: .
j_call: TRBJ2-2
cdr3_nt: TGTGCCAGCAGTTTAGTGACAAGCTCCACCGGGGAGCTGTTTTTT
cdr3_aa: CASSLVTSSTGELFF

v_call: TRBV6-6
d_call: TRBD2
clone_size: .
j_call: TRBJ2-2
cdr3_nt: TGTGCCAGCACGGCTAGCGGATACGGGGAGCTGTTTTTT
cdr3_aa: CASTASGYGELFF

v_call: TRBV19
d_call: .
clone_size: .
j_call: TRBJ2-3
cdr3_nt: TGTGCCAGTAAACGCGGGGCTAGCACAGATACGCAGTATTTT
cdr3_aa: CASKRGASTDTQYF

v_call: TRBV12-5
d_call: .
clone_size: .
j_call: TRBJ1-3
cdr3_nt: TGTGCTAGTGGTTTGGTAGCAGGGTTCTCTGGAAACACCATATATTTT
cdr3_aa: CASGLVAGFSGNTIYF

v_call: TRBV10-1
d_call: .
clone_size: .
j_call: TRBJ2-5
cdr3_nt: TGCGCCAGCAGTGAGTCGGGCGACAGGACTCAAGAGACCCAGTACTTC
cdr3_aa: CASSESGDRTQETQYF

v_call: TRBV7-2
d_call: .
clone_size: .
j_call: TRBJ1-3
cdr3_nt: TGTGCCAGCAGCCAACAGGGTACTGGAAACACCATATATTTT
cdr3_aa: CASSQQGTGNTIYF

v_call: TRBV19
d_call: TRBD2
clone_size: .
j_call: TRBJ2-3
cdr3_nt: TGTGCCAGTAGTTCCGGGACTAGCGAGGCAGATACGCAGTATTTT
cdr3_aa: CASSSGTSEADTQYF

v_call: TRBV28
d_call: .
clone_size: .
j_call: TRBJ1-1
cdr3_nt: TGTGCCAGCAGTTCCCAGGGCAGAGCTTTCTTT
cdr3_aa: CASSSQGRAFF

v_call: TRBV11-2
d_call: TRBD1
clone_size: once
j_call: TRBJ1-2
cdr3_nt: TGTGCCAGCAGCATGGACAGGTTCTATGGCTACACCTTC
cdr3_aa: CASSMDRFYGYTF

v_call: TRBV6-6
d_call: TRBD2
clone_size: .
j_call: TRBJ2-3
cdr3_nt: TGTGCCAGCAGTCGAGGGACTAGCGGGTTCACAGATACGCAGTATTTT
cdr3_aa: CASSRGTSGFTDTQYF

v_call: TRBV28
d_call: .
clone_size: .
j_call: TRBJ2-3
cdr3_nt: TGTGCCAGCAGCCCCCCACTAGGATCGCAGTATTTT
cdr3_aa: CASSPPLGSQYF

v_call: TRBV5-6
d_call: .
clone_size: .
j_call: TRBJ1-4
cdr3_nt: TGTGCCAGCAGCTCTATCGCCGGTCGAGGTGAAAAACTGTTTTTT
cdr3_aa: CASSSIAGRGEKLFF